This TCR beta chain was identified during a study of T cell responses to AZD1222 COVID-19 vaccine. CDR1 and CDR2 from the germline V gene are SGHAT and FQNNGV. Trimming stripped 1 base from V and 6 bases from J, with 12 bases between. The CDR3 contains 14 residues. Generated by immunoSEQ multiplex PCR, the TCRdb table keeps only in-frame clones and is missing some. The sample yields some 140,000 clones, 88% seen once. This TCR was sampled from an adult who received the AZD1222 COVID-19 vaccine. The starting material was peripheral blood, obtained 28 days after the second AZD1222 dose. The V call is TRBV11-2, the J call TRBJ1-1; a possible D gene is TRBD1 (6 bases). The CDR3 nucleotides are TGTGCCAGCAGCTTAGCCCTCAGGGGCCCTGAAGCTTTCTTT. Translation: CASSLALRGPEAFF.